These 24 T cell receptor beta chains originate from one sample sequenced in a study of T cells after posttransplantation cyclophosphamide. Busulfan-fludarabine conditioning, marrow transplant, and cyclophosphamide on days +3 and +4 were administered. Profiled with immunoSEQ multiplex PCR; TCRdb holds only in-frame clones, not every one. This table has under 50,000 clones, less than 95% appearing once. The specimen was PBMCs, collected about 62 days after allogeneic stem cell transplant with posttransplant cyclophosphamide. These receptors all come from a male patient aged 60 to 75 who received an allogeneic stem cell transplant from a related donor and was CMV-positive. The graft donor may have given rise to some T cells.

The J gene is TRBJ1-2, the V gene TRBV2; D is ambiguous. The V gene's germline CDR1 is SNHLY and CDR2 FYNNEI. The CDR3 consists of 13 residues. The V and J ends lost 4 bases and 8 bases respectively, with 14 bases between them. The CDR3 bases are TGTGCCAGCAGTGCACTCCGACCGGAGGGCTACACCTTC. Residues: CASSALRPEGYTF. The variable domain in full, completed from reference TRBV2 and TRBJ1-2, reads EPEVTQTPSHQVTQMGQEVILRCVPISNHLYFYWYRQILGQKVEFLVSFYNNEISEKSEIFDDQFSVERPDGSNFTLKIRSTKLEDSAMYFCASSALRPEGYTFGSGTRLTVV.

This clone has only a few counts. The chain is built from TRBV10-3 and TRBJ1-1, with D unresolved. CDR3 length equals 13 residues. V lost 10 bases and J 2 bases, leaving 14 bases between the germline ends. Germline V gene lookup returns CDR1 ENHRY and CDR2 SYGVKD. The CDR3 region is CATRQDLNTEAFF. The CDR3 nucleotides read TGTGCCACCCGGCAGGATCTTAACACTGAAGCTTTCTTT.

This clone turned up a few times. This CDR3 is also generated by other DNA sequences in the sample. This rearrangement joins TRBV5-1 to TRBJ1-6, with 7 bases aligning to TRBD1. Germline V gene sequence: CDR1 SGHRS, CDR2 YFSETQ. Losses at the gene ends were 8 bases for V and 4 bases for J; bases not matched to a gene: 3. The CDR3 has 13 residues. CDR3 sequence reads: CASPGQYNSPLHF. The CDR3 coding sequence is TGCGCCAGTCCGGGACAGTATAATTCACCCCTCCACTTT.

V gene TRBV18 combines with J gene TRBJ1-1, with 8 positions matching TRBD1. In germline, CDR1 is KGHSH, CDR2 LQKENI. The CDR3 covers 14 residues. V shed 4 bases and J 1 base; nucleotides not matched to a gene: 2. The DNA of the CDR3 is TGTGCCAGCTCACTACAGGGGGGGAACACTGAAGCTTTCTTT. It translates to CASSLQGGNTEAFF.

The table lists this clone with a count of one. The CDR3 nucleotides read TGTGCCAGCAGGGGGAGGGGCAGCTATGGCTACACCTTC. Translating gives CASRGRGSYGYTF. This sequence joins TRBV2 and TRBJ1-2, with a weak D call TRBD1 (5 bases). The CDR3 is 13 residues long. The germline V gene has CDR1 SNHLY and CDR2 FYNNEI. V was cut by 6 bases and J by 4 bases, with 12 bases left in between.

The chain's CDR3 is CASGLDTIYF. In DNA, the CDR3 is TGTGCCAGCGGTTTAGACACCATATATTTT. V gene TRBV6-6 combines with J gene TRBJ1-3; D gene uncertain. The ends were cut back, 8 bases at V and 8 bases at J, with 7 bases in the middle. Per the germline V gene, CDR1 is MNHNY and CDR2 is SVGAGI (reference sequence). There are 10 residues in the CDR3.

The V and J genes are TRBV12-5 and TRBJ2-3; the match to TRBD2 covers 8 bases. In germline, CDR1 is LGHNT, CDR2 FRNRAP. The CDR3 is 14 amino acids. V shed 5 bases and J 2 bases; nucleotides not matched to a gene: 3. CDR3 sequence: CASGRSGDTDTQYF. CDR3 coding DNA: TGTGCTAGTGGTCGTAGCGGGGACACAGATACGCAGTATTTT.

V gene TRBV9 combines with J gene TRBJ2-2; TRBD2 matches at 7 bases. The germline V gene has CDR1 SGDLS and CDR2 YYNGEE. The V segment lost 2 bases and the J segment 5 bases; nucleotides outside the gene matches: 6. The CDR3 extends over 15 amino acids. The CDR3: CASSVRDGGTGELFF. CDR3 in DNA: TGTGCCAGCAGCGTTAGGGACGGGGGGACCGGGGAGCTGTTTTTT.

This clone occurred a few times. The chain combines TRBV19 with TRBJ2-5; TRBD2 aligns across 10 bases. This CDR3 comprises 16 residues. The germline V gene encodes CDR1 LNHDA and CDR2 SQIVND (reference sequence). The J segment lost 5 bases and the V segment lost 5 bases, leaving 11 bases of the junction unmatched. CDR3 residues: CASSSLGTSAWETQYF. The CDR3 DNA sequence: TGTGCCAGTAGTTCCTTAGGGACTAGCGCTTGGGAGACCCAGTACTTC.

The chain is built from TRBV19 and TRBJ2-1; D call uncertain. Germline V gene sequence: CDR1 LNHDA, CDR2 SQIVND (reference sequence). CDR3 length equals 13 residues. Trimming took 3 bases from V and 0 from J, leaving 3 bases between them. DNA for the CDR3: TGTGCCAGTAGTATTAGCTCCTACAATGAGCAGTTCTTC. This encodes CASSISSYNEQFF.

CDR3 residues: CASSQVEGGHYGYTF. The CDR3 region has the DNA TGCGCCAGCAGCCAAGTTGAGGGAGGCCACTATGGCTACACCTTC. The gene calls are TRBV4-1 and TRBJ1-2; D is ambiguous. Germline V lookup: CDR1 MGHRA, CDR2 YSYEKL. Trimming shortened V by 1 base and J by 3 bases, and 12 bases separated the two germline ends. The CDR3 totals 15 residues.

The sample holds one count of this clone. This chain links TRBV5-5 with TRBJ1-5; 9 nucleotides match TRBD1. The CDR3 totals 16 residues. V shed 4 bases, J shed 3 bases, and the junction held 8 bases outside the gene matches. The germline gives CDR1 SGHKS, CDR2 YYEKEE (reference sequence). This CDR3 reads CASSPQGANNNQPQHF. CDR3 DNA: TGTGCCAGCAGCCCACAGGGGGCGAATAACAATCAGCCCCAGCATTTT.

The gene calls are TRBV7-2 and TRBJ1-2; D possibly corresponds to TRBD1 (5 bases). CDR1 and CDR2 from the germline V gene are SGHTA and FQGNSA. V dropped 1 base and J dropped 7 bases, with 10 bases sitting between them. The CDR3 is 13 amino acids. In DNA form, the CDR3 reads TGTGCCAGCAGCTTAGGGACATTCCCTGGCTACACCTTC. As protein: CASSLGTFPGYTF. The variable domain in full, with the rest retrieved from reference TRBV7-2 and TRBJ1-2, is GAGVSQSPSNKVTEKGKDVELRCDPISGHTALYWYRQSLGQGLEFLIYFQGNSAPDKSGLPSDRFSAERTGGSVSTLTIQRTQQEDSAVYLCASSLGTFPGYTFGSGTRLTVV.

This CDR3 is CASSFNSGDTEAFF. Written as DNA, the CDR3 is TGCGCCAGCAGCTTTAATTCAGGGGACACTGAAGCTTTCTTT. V gene TRBV5-1 combines with J gene TRBJ1-1, with D perhaps TRBD1 (6 bases). The CDR3 sequence is 14 residues long. V was shortened by 2 bases and J by 3 bases, with 11 bases between the two germline ends. The germline V gene has CDR1 SGHRS and CDR2 YFSETQ.

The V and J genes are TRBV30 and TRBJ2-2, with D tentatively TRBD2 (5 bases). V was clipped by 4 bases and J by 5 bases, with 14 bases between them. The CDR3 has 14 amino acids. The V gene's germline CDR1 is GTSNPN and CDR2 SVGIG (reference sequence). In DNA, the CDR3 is TGTGCCTGGACGTCGGGGAGAGGGACCGGGGAGCTGTTTTTT. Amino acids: CAWTSGRGTGELFF.

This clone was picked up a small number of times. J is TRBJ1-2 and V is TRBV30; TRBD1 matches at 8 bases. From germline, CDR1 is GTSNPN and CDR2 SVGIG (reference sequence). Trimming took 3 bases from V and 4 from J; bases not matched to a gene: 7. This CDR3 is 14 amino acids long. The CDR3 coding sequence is TGTGCCTGGAGGGGAAAGGACAGGGTCTATGGCTACACCTTC. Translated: CAWRGKDRVYGYTF.

This chain's CDR3 is CASSGGVSTEAFF. The CDR3, as DNA: TGTGCCAGCAGTGGTGGTGTCAGCACTGAAGCTTTCTTT. The J gene is TRBJ1-1, the V gene TRBV6-1, with D unresolved. Trimming shortened V by 4 bases and J by 4 bases, and 10 bases separated the two germline ends. CDR1 and CDR2 (germline): MNHNS, SASEGT. The CDR3 is made up of 13 amino acids.

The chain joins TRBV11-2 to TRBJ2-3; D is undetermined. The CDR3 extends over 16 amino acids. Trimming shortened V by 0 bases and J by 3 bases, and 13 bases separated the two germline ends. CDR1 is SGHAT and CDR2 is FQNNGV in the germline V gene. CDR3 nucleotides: TGTGCCAGCAGCTTAGATCTAATCTACGCGACAGATACGCAGTATTTT. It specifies CASSLDLIYATDTQYF. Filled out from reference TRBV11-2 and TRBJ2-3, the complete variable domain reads EAGVAQSPRYKIIEKRQSVAFWCNPISGHATLYWYQQILGQGPKLLIQFQNNGVVDDSQLPKDRFSAERLKGVDSTLKIQPAKLEDSAVYLCASSLDLIYATDTQYFGPGTRLTVL.

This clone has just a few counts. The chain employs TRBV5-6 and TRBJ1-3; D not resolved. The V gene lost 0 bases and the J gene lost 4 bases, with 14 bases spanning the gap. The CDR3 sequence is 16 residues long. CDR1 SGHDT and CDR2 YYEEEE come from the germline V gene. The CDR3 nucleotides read TGTGCCAGCAGCTTGGGACCGGGGATAAGGGGAAACACCATATATTTT. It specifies CASSLGPGIRGNTIYF. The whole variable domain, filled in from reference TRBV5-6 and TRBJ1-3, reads DAGVTQSPTHLIKTRGQQVTLRCSPKSGHDTVSWYQQALGQGPQFIFQYYEEEERQRGNFPDRFSGHQFPNYSSELNVNALLLGDSALYLCASSLGPGIRGNTIYFGEGSWLTVV.

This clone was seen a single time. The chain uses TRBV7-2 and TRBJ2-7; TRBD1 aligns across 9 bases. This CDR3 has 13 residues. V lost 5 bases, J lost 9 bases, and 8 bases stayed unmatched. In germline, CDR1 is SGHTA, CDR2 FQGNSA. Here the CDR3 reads CASSTSGQGVQYV. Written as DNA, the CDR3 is TGTGCCAGCAGCACATCGGGACAGGGTGTGCAGTACGTC.

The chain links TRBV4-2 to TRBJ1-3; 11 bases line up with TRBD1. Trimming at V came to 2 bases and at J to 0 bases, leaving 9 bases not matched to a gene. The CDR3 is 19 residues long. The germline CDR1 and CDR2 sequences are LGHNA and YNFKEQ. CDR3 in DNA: TGTGCCAGCAGCCAACCAGGACAGGGGGCTTTACCCTCTGGAAACACCATATATTTT. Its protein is CASSQPGQGALPSGNTIYF.

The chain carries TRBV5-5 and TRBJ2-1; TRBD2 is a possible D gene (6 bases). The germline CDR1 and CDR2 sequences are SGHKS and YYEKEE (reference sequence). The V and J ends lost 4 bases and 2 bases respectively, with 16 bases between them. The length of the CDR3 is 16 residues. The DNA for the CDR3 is TGTGCCAGCAGCAAGCCCCTAGCGAAAGCCTACAATGAGCAGTTCTTC. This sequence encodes CASSKPLAKAYNEQFF.

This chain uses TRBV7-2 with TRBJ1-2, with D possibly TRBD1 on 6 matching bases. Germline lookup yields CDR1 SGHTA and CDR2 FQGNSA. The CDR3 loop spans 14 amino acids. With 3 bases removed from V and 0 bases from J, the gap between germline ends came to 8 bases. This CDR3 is CASSLDRSNYGYTF. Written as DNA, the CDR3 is TGTGCCAGCAGCTTGGACAGATCTAACTATGGCTACACCTTC.

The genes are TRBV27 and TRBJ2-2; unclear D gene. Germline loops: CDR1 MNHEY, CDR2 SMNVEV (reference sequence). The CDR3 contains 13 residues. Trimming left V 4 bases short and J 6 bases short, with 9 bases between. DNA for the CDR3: TGTGCCAGCAGTTACGGAGTCTCCGGGGAGCTGTTTTTT. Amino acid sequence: CASSYGVSGELFF.